Following are 6 T cell receptor beta chains from one sample sequenced in a study of T cells in Graves' hyperthyroidism and ophthalmopathy. There were TCR beta CDR3 regions amplified from RNA transcripts. Primed by the HTBI set, a first-round RT-PCR was run on the TCR CDR3. One entry per CDR3 protein results from TCRdb running MiXCR on the multiplex PCR reads. The data show fewer than 550,000 distinct CDR3 sequences, approximately 24% seen once. The sample comprised blood. Every receptor here comes from a woman in her 30s with Graves' ophthalmopathy.

The rearrangement links TRBV20-1 to TRBJ2-5; 9 bases fit TRBD2. The CDR3 totals 15 residues. Germline V gene sequence: CDR1 DFQATT, CDR2 SNEGSKA (reference sequence). Trimming at V came to 3 bases and at J to 0 bases, leaving 5 bases not matched to a gene. CDR3 DNA sequence: TGCAGTGCTAGGAAGGCTAGCGGGAACCAAGAGACCCAGTACTTC. This translates into CSARKASGNQETQYF.

In its sample, this clonotype was seen many times. The rearrangement uses TRBV5-1 and TRBJ2-7; no firm D call. The CDR3 is 14 residues long. From germline, CDR1 is SGHRS and CDR2 YFSETQ. Trimming pared 0 bases from V and 7 bases from J, leaving 14 bases between. CDR3 bases: TGCGCCAGCAGCTTGGTTACCCCCTCCTGGGAGCAGTACTTC. It codes for CASSLVTPSWEQYF.

Many counts were recorded for this clonotype. The chain carries TRBV11-1 and TRBJ2-5; maybe TRBD2 (6 bases). V shed 7 bases and J shed 5 bases, with 17 bases lying between them. Germline loops: CDR1 SGHAT, CDR2 FQDESV (reference sequence). CDR3 length: 14 residues. The DNA for the CDR3 is TGTGCCAGCACCCCGGAAAGCGGGCAGGAGACCCAGTACTTC. Translation gives CASTPESGQETQYF.

J is TRBJ2-5 and V is TRBV6-5; D uncertain. This CDR3 spans 13 amino acids. Trimming took 0 bases from V and 3 from J, leaving 5 bases between them. Germline V gene data show CDR1 as MNHEY and CDR2 as SVGAGI. The CDR3, as DNA: TGTGCCAGCAGTTACTCCCCGAAAGAGACCCAGTACTTC. Its protein is CASSYSPKETQYF.

This chain uses TRBV6-5 with TRBJ2-7; 7 bases are shared with TRBD1. This CDR3 is 16 amino acids long. Trimming at V came to 2 bases and at J to 3 bases, leaving 10 bases not matched to a gene. Germline V gene data show CDR1 as MNHEY and CDR2 as SVGAGI. The DNA of the CDR3 is TGTGCCAGCAGTTACAGACAGGGAATTTATTACTACGAGCAGTACTTC. It translates to CASSYRQGIYYYEQYF.

This chain joins TRBV6-2 or TRBV6-3 and TRBJ1-5, with D possibly being TRBD1 (5 bases). The CDR3 extends over 18 amino acids. CDR1 and CDR2 (germline): MNHEY, SVGEGT. V lost 0 bases to trimming and J lost 0 bases, with 15 bases between them. The CDR3 loop is CASSYSNRRGYSNQPQHF. DNA for the CDR3: TGTGCCAGCAGTTACTCGAATAGGAGGGGATATAGCAATCAGCCCCAGCATTTT.